What follows describes a single T cell receptor (beta chain). What it recognizes is unknown. Only in-frame clones appear in the TCRdb table, and some are missing; sequencing was by immunoSEQ multiplex PCR. Among more than 60,000 clones listed, around 90% were seen once. Every one of the patients relapsed after autologous stem cell transplantation (brentuximab vedotin exposure was variable). The patients, who had relapsed/refractory classical Hodgkin lymphoma, achieved best responses of complete response, partial response or progressive disease. The CDR3 runs 14 residues. Germline assignment: CDR1 SGHTA and CDR2 FQGNSA. V lost 2 bases and J lost 3, with 8 bases in between. This sample was included in a study of PD-1 blockade in classical Hodgkin lymphoma. Findings of the study overall: Whoever responded completely had baseline diversity much like that seen in newly diagnosed patients.

The receptor was derived from a human donor with classical Hodgkin lymphoma. Source: peripheral blood mononuclear cells (PBMCs), taken at baseline. This chain uses TRBV7-2 with TRBJ1-5; D is undetermined. The chain's CDR3 is CASSLLYNNQPQHF. The CDR3 DNA reads TGTGCCAGCAGCTTACTATATAACAATCAGCCCCAGCATTTT.